What follows are 6 T cell receptor beta chains derived from one specimen sequenced in a study of cytomegalovirus exposure and HLA in healthy donors. PCR amplification relied on 60 Vbeta primers (plus 13 Jbeta primers). Clones were sequenced by immunoSEQ multiplex PCR, and TCRdb holds only the in-frame ones, with some missing. Of fewer than 200,000 clones listed, 80% were seen once; the top ten hold about 4.3%. Material: PBMCs. The receptors shown here come from a woman aged 45-65 years in good health and CMV-seropositive.

This clone was counted between two and nine times. CDR3 sequence reads: CASNYQGVRADTQYF. Here the CDR3 DNA reads TGTGCCAGCAATTATCAGGGGGTGAGAGCAGATACGCAGTATTTT. The genes are TRBV28 and TRBJ2-3, with 7 bases aligning to TRBD1. Germline V gene sequence: CDR1 MDHEN, CDR2 SYDVKM. With 7 bases clipped from V and 4 bases from J, the junction kept 11 bases outside the gene matches. CDR3 size: 15 residues. The variable domain in full, with the rest retrieved from reference TRBV28 and TRBJ2-3, is DVKVTQSSRYLVKRTGEKVFLECVQDMDHENMFWYRQDPGLGLRLIYFSYDVKMKEKGDIPEGYSVSREKKERFSLILESASTNQTSMYLCASNYQGVRADTQYFGPGTRLTVL.

The CDR3, as DNA: TGTGCCAGTAGTGACCGACAGGGACACACTGAAGCTTTCTTT. Its protein product is CASSDRQGHTEAFF. The rearrangement joins TRBV19 to TRBJ1-1; TRBD1 matches 7 bases. The length of the CDR3 is 14 residues. V gave up 5 bases and J gave up 3 bases; unmatched junction bases: 6. Germline-derived CDR1 and CDR2 are LNHDA and SQIVND (reference sequence).

The rearrangement joins TRBV5-1 to TRBJ2-7; D is undetermined. The CDR3 contains 13 residues. Trimming shortened V by 0 bases and J by 3 bases, and 7 bases separated the two germline ends. Germline CDR1 reads SGHRS; CDR2 reads YFSETQ. The CDR3 reads CASSLAVGYEQYF. The CDR3 coding sequence is TGCGCCAGCAGCTTGGCGGTCGGCTACGAGCAGTACTTC. The full variable domain, in which reference TRBV5-1 and TRBJ2-7 provide the parts outside the CDR3, is KAGVTQTPRYLIKTRGQQVTLSCSPISGHRSVSWYQQTPGQGLQFLFEYFSETQRNKGNFPGRFSGRQFSNSRSEMNVSTLELGDSALYLCASSLAVGYEQYFGPGTRLTVT.

This clone was seen a handful of times. The chain recombines TRBV7-8 with TRBJ1-1; TRBD1 is a possible D gene (5 bases). CDR1 and CDR2 from the germline V gene are SGHVS and FQNEAQ. V was trimmed by 5 bases and J by 0 bases, leaving 16 bases between them. This CDR3 has 16 amino acids. CDR3 in amino acids: CASSVDAGLMNTEAFF. CDR3 nucleotides: TGTGCCAGCAGCGTTGACGCGGGGCTTATGAACACTGAAGCTTTCTTT.

The rearrangement uses TRBV18 and TRBJ1-5; 9 bases map to TRBD1. The V gene's germline CDR1 is KGHSH and CDR2 LQKENI. CDR3 length: 15 residues. Trimming at V came to 3 bases and at J to 7 bases, leaving 7 bases not matched to a gene. CDR3: CASSPNRGLEQPQHF. CDR3 nucleotide sequence: TGTGCCAGCTCACCTAACAGGGGGCTAGAGCAGCCCCAGCATTTT.

The chain has TRBV19 and TRBJ1-2, with 7 bases matching TRBD1. The J segment lost 8 bases and the V segment lost 3 bases, leaving 15 bases of the junction unmatched. The CDR3 length is 16 residues. The germline V gene has CDR1 LNHDA and CDR2 SQIVND (reference sequence). The CDR3 region has the DNA TGTGCCAGTAGTATCATCCAGGCCCGACAGGGTAGGGGCTACACCTTC. It yields the protein CASSIIQARQGRGYTF.